Each of the 20 T cell receptor beta chains below was sequenced from the same sample in a study of regulatory dendritic cells for organ transplantation. The assay was immunoSEQ multiplex PCR, and TCRdb's table has in-frame clones only and misses some. The sample contains over 20,000 clones, about 70% of which appear only once. Sequencing was performed on memory CD4+ T cells from blood. The subset is: CD45RO+ memory T cells. The receptors derive from a human donor in good health.

The chain joins TRBV29-1 to TRBJ2-2, with a tentative D call TRBD2 (6 bases). The CDR3 totals 16 residues. Germline V gives CDR1 SQVTM, CDR2 ANQGSEA. V lost 8 bases to trimming and J lost 4 bases, with 23 bases between them. The CDR3 region is CSIPLGVAGSTGELFF. The CDR3 coding sequence is TGCAGCATCCCCCTGGGGGTGGCGGGGAGCACCGGGGAGCTGTTTTTT.

This rearrangement joins TRBV5-5 to TRBJ1-6; perhaps TRBD1 as D (5 bases). Germline V gene data show CDR1 as SGHKS and CDR2 as YYEKEE (reference sequence). The V end lost 6 bases, the J end lost 5 bases, and 9 bases lay between the germline ends. The CDR3 is made up of 13 amino acids. The CDR3 reads CASTGTNNSPLHF. The CDR3 nucleotides read TGTGCCAGCACCGGGACTAATAATTCACCCCTCCACTTT.

Turning to this clone: In the same sample, other DNA sequences code for this CDR3. This chain uses TRBV2 with TRBJ2-5, with TRBD1 matching 11 bases. V gave up 2 bases and J gave up 5 bases; unmatched junction bases: 4. Germline assignment: CDR1 SNHLY and CDR2 FYNNEI. CDR3 length: 15 amino acids. Here the CDR3 reads CASSERTGGAETQYF. CDR3 nucleotide sequence: TGTGCCAGCAGTGAAAGGACAGGGGGCGCGGAGACCCAGTACTTC.

V usage is TRBV5-4 and J usage is TRBJ2-7, with 13 bases aligning to TRBD2. Germline CDR1 is SGHNT and CDR2 is YYREEE (reference sequence). The J segment lost 2 bases and the V segment lost 4 bases, leaving 6 bases of the junction unmatched. The CDR3 consists of 16 residues. The CDR3 DNA sequence: TGTGCCAGCAGCCCGGGACTAGCGGGGAAGACCTACGAGCAGTACTTC. The encoded protein is CASSPGLAGKTYEQYF.

This clone came up once. As DNA, the CDR3 is TGTGCCAGTAGTATAGGCGGGGACGTCGAGACCCAGTACTTC. Translation: CASSIGGDVETQYF. J is TRBJ2-5 and V is TRBV19; D perhaps matches TRBD2 (6 bases). V was clipped by 1 base and J by 5 bases, with 11 bases between them. Germline V gene sequence: CDR1 LNHDA, CDR2 SQIVND (reference sequence). This CDR3 spans 14 amino acids. The whole variable domain, remainder taken from reference TRBV19 and TRBJ2-5, is DGGITQSPKYLFRKEGQNVTLSCEQNLNHDAMYWYRQDPGQGLRLIYYSQIVNDFQKGDIAEGYSVSREKKESFPLTVTSAQKNPTAFYLCASSIGGDVETQYFGPGTRLLVL.

This chain uses TRBV12-5 with TRBJ2-5; TRBD2 matches at 11 bases. The V and J ends lost 1 base and 2 bases, in that order; junction bases with no gene match: 3. The CDR3 covers 16 residues. The V gene's germline CDR1 is LGHNT and CDR2 FRNRAP. The CDR3 region has the DNA TGTGCTAGTGGTTTGGCGACTAGCGGGGAACAAGAGACCCAGTACTTC. It is translated as CASGLATSGEQETQYF.

V gene TRBV7-2 combines with J gene TRBJ2-7, with 8 bases lining up with TRBD2. Trimming at V came to 2 bases and at J to 2 bases, leaving 2 bases not matched to a gene. CDR1 is SGHTA, CDR2 FQGNSA, per germline. The CDR3 is 14 residues long. This chain's CDR3 is CASSLNGGAYEQYF. CDR3 nucleotides: TGTGCCAGCAGCTTAAACGGGGGGGCCTACGAGCAGTACTTC. Looking up the rest from reference TRBV7-2 and TRBJ2-7 gives the full variable domain: GAGVSQSPSNKVTEKGKDVELRCDPISGHTALYWYRQSLGQGLEFLIYFQGNSAPDKSGLPSDRFSAERTGGSVSTLTIQRTQQEDSAVYLCASSLNGGAYEQYFGPGTRLTVT.

The chain combines TRBV5-1 with TRBJ2-6, with D perhaps matching TRBD1 (5 bases). Trimming cost V 3 bases and J 0 bases, with 13 bases left between them. Germline-derived CDR1 and CDR2 are SGHRS and YFSETQ. The CDR3 has 17 amino acids. CDR3 loop: CASSWEQASSGANVLTF. In DNA form, the CDR3 reads TGCGCCAGCAGCTGGGAACAGGCGAGCTCTGGGGCCAACGTCCTGACTTTC.

This clone was found a few times. The V and J genes are TRBV5-1 and TRBJ2-2; 8 bases line up with TRBD2. The CDR3 is made up of 16 amino acids. Germline assignment: CDR1 SGHRS and CDR2 YFSETQ. J was trimmed by 2 bases and V by 5 bases; bases with no gene match: 8. CDR3 amino acids: CASRQHREGNTGELFF. CDR3 bases: TGCGCCAGCAGACAACACCGGGAGGGAAACACCGGGGAGCTGTTTTTT.

The CDR3 DNA sequence: TGTGCCAGCAGCTTTTCCGGACAGATCTACAATGAGCAGTTCTTC. Amino acids: CASSFSGQIYNEQFF. The chain couples TRBV7-2 to TRBJ2-1, with D possibly TRBD1 on 6 matching bases. V lost 3 bases to trimming and J lost 3 bases, with 12 bases between them. From germline, CDR1 is SGHTA and CDR2 FQGNSA. CDR3 size: 15 residues.

This chain joins TRBV18 and TRBJ1-4; no reliable D call. Trimming stripped 6 bases from V and 5 bases from J, with 13 bases between. This CDR3 comprises 14 residues. CDR1 and CDR2 from the germline V gene are KGHSH and LQKENI. This CDR3 reads CASSPTSVNEKLFF. The CDR3 DNA follows: TGTGCCAGCTCCCCCACAAGCGTAAATGAAAAACTGTTTTTT.

This chain's CDR3 is CASSRNRDRVGYGYTF. The CDR3 nucleotides read TGCGCCAGCAGCCGGAACCGGGACAGGGTAGGGTATGGCTACACCTTC. The V gene is TRBV4-1, the J gene TRBJ1-2, with 9 bases that match TRBD1. Trimming cost V 4 bases and J 5 bases; bases outside gene matches: 11. This CDR3 spans 16 amino acids. Germline values: CDR1 MGHRA, CDR2 YSYEKL.

This clone came up a few times. The chain joins TRBV9 to TRBJ2-7; D possibly corresponds to TRBD1 (5 bases). V was clipped by 0 bases and J by 6 bases, with 7 bases between them. Germline V CDR1 and CDR2: SGDLS, YYNGEE. CDR3 length: 12 amino acids. The CDR3 region has the DNA TGTGCCAGCAGCGTAGATAGGGGCGAGCAGTACTTC. Translation gives CASSVDRGEQYF.

As concerns this clone: The same CDR3 is also encoded by other DNA sequences in this sample. The chain combines TRBV7-2 with TRBJ2-5; 7 bases match TRBD2. The CDR3 consists of 13 residues. V lost 5 bases and J lost 5; bases outside the gene matches: 5. CDR1 is SGHTA and CDR2 is FQGNSA in the germline V gene. CDR3 in amino acids: CASSPGGWETQYF. The CDR3, as DNA: TGTGCCAGCAGCCCGGGGGGTTGGGAGACCCAGTACTTC.

This clone occurred a few times. The chain combines TRBV14 with TRBJ2-7; D is possibly TRBD2 (5 bases). Germline V gene lookup returns CDR1 SGHDN and CDR2 FVKESK. The CDR3 is made up of 15 amino acids. Trimming stripped 3 bases from V and 3 bases from J, with 15 bases between. The DNA of the CDR3 is TGTGCCAGCAGCCATCCCCCGGACGGGATCTACGAGCAGTACTTC. Its protein is CASSHPPDGIYEQYF.

V is TRBV11-3 and J is TRBJ2-3; 8 bases fit TRBD1. Per the germline V gene, CDR1 is SGHNT and CDR2 is YENEEA. The V segment lost 1 base and the J segment 4 bases; nucleotides outside the gene matches: 7. The CDR3 runs to 16 residues. The CDR3 here is CASSLGEQGAADTQYF. CDR3 in DNA: TGTGCCAGCAGCTTAGGAGAGCAGGGGGCGGCAGATACGCAGTATTTT.

As to this clone: The same CDR3 also results from other DNA sequences found in this sample. The chain employs TRBV29-1 and TRBJ2-1; 9 nucleotides align to TRBD2. With 1 base clipped from V and 2 bases from J, the junction kept 6 bases outside the gene matches. Germline CDR1 is SQVTM and CDR2 is ANQGSEA. The CDR3 covers 16 residues. The CDR3 DNA is TGCAGCGTTGAAGGAGGGCTAGCGGGGACCTACAATGAGCAGTTCTTC. Protein product: CSVEGGLAGTYNEQFF.

This clone was seen a handful of times. V gene TRBV6-6 combines with J gene TRBJ1-2, with D possibly being TRBD1 (5 bases). V was clipped by 10 bases and J by 8 bases, with 23 bases between them. Per germline, CDR1 MNHNY and CDR2 SVGAGI (reference sequence). CDR3 length equals 14 residues. The CDR3, as DNA: TGTGCCACCATAGACAGCGACGTACCCGAAGGCTACACCTTC. It is translated as CATIDSDVPEGYTF.

Of note for this clone: Germline is not matched at one junction end, which may reflect a read error. Other DNA sequences from this sample encode an identical CDR3 as well. DNA of the CDR3: TGTGCCAGCTCACCATGGAGGGGAGAGGGCACTGAAGCCTTCTTT. Encoded protein: CASSPWRGEGTEAFF. The gene calls are TRBV18 and TRBJ1-1; maybe TRBD1 (5 bases). The CDR3 has 15 amino acids. The V gene's germline CDR1 is KGHSH and CDR2 LQKENI.

Notes on this clone: The same CDR3 can be traced to other DNA sequences in this sample. The chain links TRBV7-8 to TRBJ1-2; D is unclear. The CDR3 spans 14 residues. Germline CDR1 SGHVS, CDR2 FQNEAQ. Between the trimmed V and J ends, which lost 4 bases and 4 bases, there was a span of 13 bases. CDR3 loop: CASSSLGSPYGYTF. The CDR3 DNA follows: TGTGCCAGCAGCTCTTTGGGCAGCCCCTATGGCTACACCTTC.